A single sample is the source of the 5 T cell receptor beta chains below, sequenced in a study of T-cell reconstitution after alpha-beta-depleted transplantation in children. Study-wide points: From newly produced T cells came most of the T-cell counts and diversity one year after transplant.

For these receptors, no antigen is known. During its preparation, the TCRbeta library received unique molecular identifiers. MiXCR, applied by TCRdb to the PCR reads, yields one record per CDR3 protein. The sample holds a few hundred thousand distinct CDR3 sequences, around 7.3% seen once. The input for sequencing was peripheral blood, taken 360 days after TCRalphabeta/CD19-depleted stem cell transplant. These receptors were taken from a female patient aged 2-9 years who had a stem cell transplant for Fanconi anemia, so the T cells may come from the graft donor.

This clonotype was seen many times. This rearrangement joins TRBV9 to TRBJ2-2, with TRBD2 identical over 8 bases. V was clipped by 2 bases and J by 0 bases; unmatched bases: 3. The CDR3 loop spans 16 amino acids. Germline V lookup: CDR1 SGDLS, CDR2 YYNGEE. As DNA, the CDR3 is TGTGCCAGCAGCGTCCTAGCGGGTCCGAACACCGGGGAGCTGTTTTTT. It codes for CASSVLAGPNTGELFF.

This clonotype was recorded many times. The chain uses TRBV12-3 or TRBV12-4 and TRBJ1-4, with unresolved D. Trimming took 2 bases from V and 3 from J, leaving 10 bases between them. This CDR3 comprises 15 residues. The CDR3 region is CASSLRVVANEKLFF. Written as DNA, the CDR3 is TGTGCCAGCAGTTTACGGGTCGTGGCTAATGAAAAACTGTTTTTT.

Ten or more counts support this clonotype. CDR3 in amino acids: CASLKGGNEQFF. CDR3 coding DNA: TGTGCCAGCTTGAAAGGGGGCAATGAGCAGTTCTTC. This chain uses TRBV28 with TRBJ2-1, with D perhaps matching TRBD1 (6 bases). CDR1 is MDHEN and CDR2 is SYDVKM in the germline V gene. The germline V and J ends were trimmed by 8 bases and 6 bases, with 11 bases remaining between them. This CDR3 has 12 residues.

In this sample, this clonotype turned up many times. The CDR3 reads CASSLWDRPYEQYF. Written as DNA, the CDR3 is TGTGCCAGCAGCTTATGGGACCGCCCCTACGAGCAGTACTTC. The chain has TRBV12-3 or TRBV12-4 and TRBJ2-7, with D perhaps TRBD1 or TRBD2 (5 bases each). V lost 6 bases to trimming and J lost 2 bases, with 14 bases between them. The CDR3 totals 14 residues.

The sample holds many counts of this clonotype. V usage is TRBV2 and J usage is TRBJ2-1; D call uncertain. The CDR3 runs 13 residues. V was shortened by 4 bases and J by 8 bases, with 12 bases between the two germline ends. The germline CDR1 and CDR2 sequences are SNHLY and FYNNEI. This chain's CDR3 is CASSVLSPDEQFF. DNA of the CDR3: TGTGCCAGCAGTGTATTATCGCCGGATGAGCAGTTCTTC.